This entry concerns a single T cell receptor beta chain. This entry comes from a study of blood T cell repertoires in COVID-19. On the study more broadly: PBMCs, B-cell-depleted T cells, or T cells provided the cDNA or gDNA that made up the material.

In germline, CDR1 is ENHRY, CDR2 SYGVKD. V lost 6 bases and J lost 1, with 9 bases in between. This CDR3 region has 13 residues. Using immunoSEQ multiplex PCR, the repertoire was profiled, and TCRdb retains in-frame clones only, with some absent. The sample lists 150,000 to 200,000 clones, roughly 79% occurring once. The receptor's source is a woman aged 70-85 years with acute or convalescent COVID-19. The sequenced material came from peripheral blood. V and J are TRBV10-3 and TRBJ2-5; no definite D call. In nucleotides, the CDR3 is TGTGCCATCAGCGGAGACTTCCAAGAGACCCAGTACTTC. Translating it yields CAISGDFQETQYF.